This TCR beta chain was obtained from a study of cytotoxic CD8 clonotypes in ibrutinib-treated CLL. Here immunoSEQ multiplex PCR was the method, and the copy in TCRdb shows in-frame clones only, minus some. The sample has about 200,000 clones, over 60% seen once; the top ten hold 13%. Germline CDR1 is SEHNR and CDR2 is FQNEAQ (reference sequence). Between the trimmed V and J ends, which lost 5 bases and 3 bases, there was a span of 9 bases. The CDR3 length is 13 residues. The receptor comes from a human donor with chronic lymphocytic leukemia. The starting material was PBMCs, obtained after 24 months of ibrutinib treatment. The chain recombines TRBV7-9 with TRBJ2-3; perhaps TRBD1 as D (5 bases). The CDR3 DNA reads as TGTGCCAGCAGCCCAGGGTTGACAGATACGCAGTATTTT. Protein product: CASSPGLTDTQYF.